These T cell receptor beta chains were read from a single sample in a study of blood T cell repertoires in COVID-19. Profiled with immunoSEQ multiplex PCR; TCRdb holds only in-frame clones, not every one. The data hold 150,000 to 160,000 clones, with around 91% observed a single time. Sequencing input: peripheral blood. These receptor sequences come from a woman aged 40-49 years with acute or convalescent COVID-19. The CDR3 runs from the conserved cysteine through the conserved F or W. D genes are given only for firm matches. Clone size is given for some rows only: seen once, a few or many times, or a class if the clone is expanded.

CDR3 protein,CDR3 DNA,V gene,clone size,D gene,J gene
CASSFVSSGAAEKLFF,TGTGCCAGCAGTTTTGTTTCGTCAGGGGCCGCCGAAAAACTGTTTTTT,TRBV6-6,.,.,TRBJ1-4
CASSVMAGGPKEQFF,TGTGCCAGCAGCGTAATGGCGGGAGGGCCAAAGGAGCAGTTCTTC,TRBV9,.,TRBD2,TRBJ2-1
CANPGWGLNEQFF,TGTGCCAACCCGGGGTGGGGGCTCAATGAGCAGTTCTTC,TRBV5-8,.,.,TRBJ2-1
CASSNQGYNSPLHF,TGTGCCAGCAGTAACCAGGGTTACAATTCACCCCTCCACTTT,TRBV6-5,once,.,TRBJ1-6
CSVARTSGSGELFF,TGCAGCGTTGCTAGGACTAGCGGGAGCGGGGAGCTGTTTTTT,TRBV29-1,.,TRBD2,TRBJ2-2
CASSQASGSNEKLFF,TGTGCCAGCAGCCAAGCATCAGGTTCTAATGAAAAACTGTTTTTT,TRBV4-2,.,.,TRBJ1-4
CASPESFGGYTF,TGTGCCAGCCCGGAGAGTTTCGGGGGCTACACCTTC,TRBV6-4,once,.,TRBJ1-2
CASTPQARGDEQYF,TGTGCCAGCACCCCCCAGGCCAGGGGGGACGAGCAGTACTTC,TRBV6-5,.,.,TRBJ2-7
CASRAGRRGGELFF,TGTGCCAGCAGAGCCGGGAGAAGGGGCGGGGAGCTGTTTTTT,TRBV7-2,.,.,TRBJ2-2
CASSLGGVNEKLFF,TGTGCCAGCAGCTTAGGCGGCGTTAATGAAAAACTGTTTTTT,TRBV7-9,few,.,TRBJ1-4
CAWSRTRARWDGYTF,TGTGCCTGGAGTAGGACACGGGCAAGATGGGATGGCTACACCTTC,TRBV30,once,.,TRBJ1-2
CASSPTGQGLSNETQYF,TGCGCCAGCAGTCCTACGGGACAGGGTTTAAGCAATGAGACCCAGTACTTC,TRBV23-1,.,TRBD1,TRBJ2-5
CASSVEGGTDTQYF,TGTGCCAGCAGCGTAGAAGGGGGCACAGATACGCAGTATTTT,TRBV9,.,.,TRBJ2-3
CASSPGQVWQPQHF,TGTGCCAGCAGTCCGGGACAGGTCTGGCAGCCCCAGCATTTT,TRBV6-5,.,TRBD1,TRBJ1-5
CATSAGVGGANVLTF,TGTGCCACCAGTGCCGGAGTCGGTGGGGCCAACGTCCTGACTTTC,TRBV24-1,once,.,TRBJ2-6
CASNLGGPRGGNTIYF,TGTGCCAGCAACCTGGGAGGACCCCGGGGTGGAAACACCATATATTTT,TRBV2,.,.,TRBJ1-3
CSAAPRYANTGELFF,TGCAGCGCCGCCCCCCGCTACGCGAACACCGGGGAGCTGTTTTTT,TRBV29-1,.,.,TRBJ2-2
CASSQERVFSTDTQYF,TGCGCCAGCAGCCAAGAGCGGGTATTTAGTACAGATACGCAGTATTTT,TRBV4-1,.,.,TRBJ2-3
CASSFSGGDSYEQYF,TGTGCCAGCAGCTTTAGCGGAGGGGACTCCTACGAGCAGTACTTC,TRBV11-3,.,.,TRBJ2-7
CASSEQAANYGYTF,TGTGCCAGTAGTGAACAGGCAGCTAACTATGGCTACACCTTC,TRBV19,.,.,TRBJ1-2
CASRDRGETNSGYTF,TGTGCCAGCAGGGACAGGGGGGAGACGAACTCTGGCTACACCTTC,TRBV28,.,TRBD1,TRBJ1-2
CASSPRTGSGANVLTF,TGTGCCAGCAGCCCTCGCACAGGGTCTGGGGCCAACGTCCTGACTTTC,TRBV14,.,.,TRBJ2-6
CASRPNREVGNTIYF,TGTGCCAGCAGGCCTAATCGGGAAGTGGGAAACACCATATATTTT,TRBV6-5,once,.,TRBJ1-3
CASSPDRVNQPQHF,TGTGCCAGCAGCCCCGACAGGGTCAATCAGCCCCAGCATTTT,TRBV7-9,.,TRBD1,TRBJ1-5
CATSDLLGGEQFF,TGTGCCACCAGTGATTTGTTAGGAGGTGAGCAGTTCTTC,TRBV24-1,.,.,TRBJ2-1
CSASLAGGLPGELFF,TGCAGTGCTAGTTTGGCGGGGGGGCTTCCCGGGGAGCTGTTTTTT,TRBV20-1,.,TRBD2,TRBJ2-2
CASSVAGGWEEKLFF,TGTGCCAGCAGTGTTGCCGGGGGATGGGAAGAAAAACTGTTTTTT,TRBV27,.,.,TRBJ1-4
CASSEARGGYHQPQHF,TGTGCCAGCAGTGAAGCTCGAGGAGGATACCATCAGCCCCAGCATTTT,TRBV6-1,.,.,TRBJ1-5
CASSSTGGVDGYTF,TGTGCCAGCAGCTCCACCGGGGGGGTAGACGGCTACACCTTC,TRBV5-4,.,.,TRBJ1-2
CASSVQDRGQGGYTF,TGTGCCAGCAGCGTTCAAGACAGGGGGCAGGGTGGCTACACCTTC,TRBV9,.,TRBD1,TRBJ1-2
CASSQGRGTAFF,TGTGCCAGCAGCCAAGGCAGGGGGACGGCTTTCTTT,TRBV6-5,.,TRBD1,TRBJ1-1
CASSVAKTSGGASDEQFF,TGTGCCAGCAGCGTAGCTAAGACTAGCGGGGGGGCATCCGATGAGCAGTTCTTC,TRBV9,.,TRBD2,TRBJ2-1
CASSDHDRASYNEQFF,TGTGCCAGCAGTGACCACGACAGGGCCTCCTACAATGAGCAGTTCTTC,TRBV6-4,.,TRBD1,TRBJ2-1
CASSPRDSAYEQYF,TGCGCCAGCAGCCCCCGGGACTCAGCCTACGAGCAGTACTTC,TRBV4-1,once,.,TRBJ2-7
CASSLERAREQFF,TGTGCCAGCAGCTTAGAGAGGGCGAGGGAGCAGTTCTTC,TRBV7-2,once,.,TRBJ2-1
CASRYQTGSNEKLFF,TGTGCCAGCAGATACCAAACAGGATCTAATGAAAAACTGTTTTTT,TRBV27,.,.,TRBJ1-4
CATSRERGSRSQPQHF,TGTGCCACCAGCAGAGAGAGGGGGTCTCGTAGCCAGCCCCAGCATTTT,TRBV15,once,.,TRBJ1-5
CAISELEGSNQPQHF,TGTGCCATCAGTGAATTAGAGGGTAGCAATCAGCCCCAGCATTTT,TRBV10-3,.,.,TRBJ1-5
CASSLVVNALYEQYF,TGCGCCAGCAGCTTGGTAGTGAATGCCCTATACGAGCAGTACTTC,TRBV5-1,once,.,TRBJ2-7
CASTLGTGIREQYF,TGTGCCAGCACCCTGGGGACAGGGATACGCGAGCAGTACTTC,TRBV5-4,.,TRBD1,TRBJ2-7
CASSFDRGGTEAFF,TGTGCCAGTAGTTTTGACAGGGGGGGCACTGAAGCTTTCTTT,TRBV19,.,TRBD1,TRBJ1-1
CASSSNGGRNTEAFF,TGCGCCAGCAGCTCCAACGGGGGGAGGAACACTGAAGCTTTCTTT,TRBV5-1,.,.,TRBJ1-1
CSASGLAGGGTDTQYF,TGCAGTGCTAGTGGTCTAGCGGGAGGGGGCACAGATACGCAGTATTTT,TRBV20-1,.,TRBD2,TRBJ2-3
CASSPGLAEPPYEQYF,TGTGCCAGCAGCCCGGGACTAGCGGAACCGCCCTACGAGCAGTACTTC,TRBV7-2,.,TRBD2,TRBJ2-7
CASSLQGGSDEQYF,TGTGCCAGCAGCTTGCAGGGTGGCTCAGACGAGCAGTACTTC,TRBV11-3,.,.,TRBJ2-7
CASSSRQGVNEQYF,TGCGCCAGCAGCTCGCGACAGGGGGTGAACGAGCAGTACTTC,TRBV5-1,.,TRBD1,TRBJ2-7
CASSLEGPGGPPDTQYF,TGCGCCAGCAGCTTGGAAGGACCGGGAGGGCCGCCAGATACGCAGTATTTT,TRBV5-1,.,TRBD2,TRBJ2-3
CASSQGTGFGQPQHF,TGTGCCAGCAGCCAAGGGACAGGGTTTGGGCAGCCCCAGCATTTT,TRBV4-1,.,TRBD1,TRBJ1-5
CASSHRGSYNEQFF,TGTGCCAGCAGTCACAGGGGCTCCTACAATGAGCAGTTCTTC,TRBV6-5,.,TRBD1,TRBJ2-1
CASSYTGQGKDIQYF,TGTGCCAGCAGTTACACCGGACAGGGGAAGGACATTCAGTACTTC,TRBV6-6,once,TRBD1,TRBJ2-4
CATSDWTGLEGGETQYF,TGTGCCACCAGTGATTGGACGGGACTAGAGGGAGGAGAGACCCAGTACTTC,TRBV24-1,.,TRBD2,TRBJ2-5
CASSQASGQGLGGYTF,TGCGCCAGCAGCCAAGCTTCAGGACAGGGGCTAGGTGGCTACACCTTC,TRBV4-1,.,TRBD1,TRBJ1-2
CASSLRTGGETF,TGTGCCAGCAGCCTTCGGACAGGCGGGGAGACCTTC,TRBV6-5,.,TRBD1,TRBJ1-2
CASSDNGAAFF,TGTGCCAGCAGTGACAATGGGGCGGCTTTCTTT,TRBV6-4,.,.,TRBJ1-1
CASSLGRGGNSPLHF,TGTGCCAGCAGTTTAGGGAGGGGCGGAAATTCACCCCTCCACTTT,TRBV28,few,.,TRBJ1-6
CASSYGGKGNTIYF,TGTGCCAGCAGTTACGGCGGGAAAGGAAACACCATATATTTT,TRBV6-5,.,.,TRBJ1-3
CASNGGRDSLGNTIYF,TGTGCCAGCAACGGGGGGCGCGACTCACTCGGGAACACCATATATTTT,TRBV2,.,.,TRBJ1-3